Following are 22 T cell receptor beta chains from one sample sequenced in a study of control samples from healthy donors and cancer patients. Using immunoSEQ multiplex PCR, the repertoire was profiled, and TCRdb retains in-frame clones only, with some absent. Found here are about 170,000 clones, 90% to 95% of them singletons; the top ten hold about 1.6%. The source material was blood. The receptors were gathered from a woman in her twenties or thirties in good health.

This CDR3 reads CASSQGAGQETQYF. CDR3 nucleotide sequence: TGCGCCAGCAGCCAGGGAGCAGGCCAAGAGACCCAGTACTTC. The chain uses TRBV5-1 and TRBJ2-5; either TRBD1 or TRBD2 may fit D (5 bases each). Looked up from germline, CDR1 is SGHRS and CDR2 is YFSETQ. The germline V and J ends were trimmed by 4 bases and 1 base, with 11 bases remaining between them. This CDR3 is built from 14 residues.

The chain couples TRBV19 to TRBJ2-3; 8 positions match TRBD2. Losses at the gene ends were 3 bases for V and 7 bases for J; bases not matched to a gene: 9. The germline V gene has CDR1 LNHDA and CDR2 SQIVND (reference sequence). The CDR3 covers 15 residues. The CDR3 reads CASSMDGRAGNTQYF. As DNA, the CDR3 is TGTGCCAGTAGTATGGACGGGAGGGCCGGAAATACGCAGTATTTT.

V usage is TRBV12-3 or TRBV12-4 and J usage is TRBJ2-5; tentative D call: TRBD2 (6 bases). V gave up 6 bases and J gave up 4 bases, with 12 bases separating them. The CDR3 sequence is 13 residues long. CDR3 region: CASSPGGIETQYF. Here the CDR3 DNA reads TGTGCCAGCAGCCCCGGGGGTATAGAGACCCAGTACTTC.

The rearrangement links TRBV6-4 to TRBJ2-2; 7 bases are a match to TRBD1. Per the germline V gene, CDR1 is MRHNA and CDR2 is SNTAGT. This CDR3 is 14 amino acids long. V dropped 4 bases and J dropped 4; count of bases not matched to a gene: 3. CDR3 bases: TGTGCCAGCAGTGGACAGGGTAGCACCGGGGAGCTGTTTTTT. It codes for CASSGQGSTGELFF.

The rearrangement links TRBV5-1 to TRBJ1-1, with D unresolved. Germline V gives CDR1 SGHRS, CDR2 YFSETQ. This CDR3 has 14 residues. With 0 bases removed from V and 0 bases from J, the gap between germline ends came to 6 bases. The CDR3, as DNA: TGCGCCAGCAGCTTGGACGGAATGAACACTGAAGCTTTCTTT. Translated, it gives CASSLDGMNTEAFF.

This clone has just one count. Distinct nucleotide sequences in the sample also encode this CDR3. The chain recombines TRBV12-3 or TRBV12-4 with TRBJ1-1, with TRBD1 as a possible D gene (5 bases). V was shortened by 2 bases and J by 5 bases, with 9 bases between the two germline ends. The CDR3 runs 13 residues. The CDR3 DNA is TGTGCCAGCAGTTTACAGGGTGGAACTGAAGCTTTCTTT. Its translation: CASSLQGGTEAFF.

This sequence joins TRBV12-3 or TRBV12-4 and TRBJ2-7, with D possibly being TRBD1 or TRBD2 (5 bases each). The CDR3 loop spans 13 amino acids. Trimming removed 5 bases from V and 3 bases from J, with 11 bases in between. CDR3 coding DNA: TGTGCCAGCAGTATCCGGGACGGCTACGAGCAGTACTTC. It specifies CASSIRDGYEQYF.

Here the CDR3 DNA reads TGTGCCAGCTCAGCTTCCGCGACCGGGCCCTCTAATGAAAAACTGTTTTTT. This gives the protein CASSASATGPSNEKLFF. The V and J genes are TRBV18 and TRBJ1-4; D call uncertain. CDR3 length equals 17 residues. The germline V gene encodes CDR1 KGHSH and CDR2 LQKENI. With 5 bases removed from V and 3 bases from J, the gap between germline ends came to 19 bases. Looking up the rest from reference TRBV18 and TRBJ1-4 gives the full variable domain: NAGVMQNPRHLVRRRGQEARLRCSPMKGHSHVYWYRQLPEEGLKFMVYLQKENIIDESGMPKERFSAEFPKEGPSILRIQQVVRGDSAAYFCASSASATGPSNEKLFFGSGTQLSVL.

This rearrangement joins TRBV27 to TRBJ2-7; 8 bases agree with TRBD2. V lost 2 bases and J lost 2; bases outside the gene matches: 8. This CDR3 spans 16 amino acids. CDR1 MNHEY and CDR2 SMNVEV come from the germline V gene (reference sequence). CDR3 loop: CASSLRGLGGTYEQYF. The DNA for the CDR3 is TGTGCCAGCAGTTTACGGGGACTAGGGGGAACCTACGAGCAGTACTTC.

The J gene is TRBJ1-2, the V gene TRBV5-6, with a possible D match to TRBD1 (6 bases). The germline V gene has CDR1 SGHDT and CDR2 YYEEEE. The CDR3 runs to 13 residues. V dropped 4 bases and J dropped 8 bases, with 15 bases sitting between them. The CDR3 protein is CASSNGTKKGYTF. CDR3 DNA: TGTGCCAGCAGCAACGGGACAAAAAAGGGCTACACCTTC.

The rearrangement uses TRBV5-6 and TRBJ2-2; D is uncertain. Germline lookup yields CDR1 SGHDT and CDR2 YYEEEE. The CDR3 loop spans 15 amino acids. Deletions cut 2 bases from V and 1 base from J, with 9 bases between. CDR3 protein: CASSLVGQNTGELFF. In nucleotides, the CDR3 is TGTGCCAGCAGCTTAGTCGGGCAGAACACCGGGGAGCTGTTTTTT.

The genes are TRBV10-3 and TRBJ2-5; TRBD2 matches at 7 bases. The V segment lost 4 bases and the J segment 1 base; nucleotides outside the gene matches: 3. Germline V lookup: CDR1 ENHRY, CDR2 SYGVKD. The CDR3 is 14 residues long. The CDR3: CAISVGGTQETQYF. In DNA form, the CDR3 reads TGTGCCATCAGTGTGGGGGGGACCCAAGAGACCCAGTACTTC.

For this clone: The same CDR3 is also encoded by other DNA sequences in this sample. This chain's CDR3 is CATSDLGSGRNNEQFF. Here the CDR3 DNA reads TGTGCCACCAGTGATTTGGGGAGCGGGCGAAACAATGAGCAGTTCTTC. The J gene is TRBJ2-1, the V gene TRBV24-1; tentative D call: TRBD2 (6 bases). The V and J ends lost 0 bases and 5 bases respectively, with 13 bases between them. The CDR3 runs to 16 residues. In germline, CDR1 is KGHDR, CDR2 SFDVKD.

On this clone: Other DNA variants within this sample encode the same CDR3. The V and J genes are TRBV6-5 and TRBJ2-3; tentative D call: TRBD2 (6 bases). The CDR3 contains 12 residues. V was shortened by 8 bases and J by 2 bases, with 8 bases between the two germline ends. Germline assignment: CDR1 MNHEY and CDR2 SVGAGI. The DNA for the CDR3 is TGTGCCAGCCGCGGGACCACAGATACGCAGTATTTT. It yields the protein CASRGTTDTQYF.

V is TRBV7-3 and J is TRBJ2-1; D not resolved. The CDR3 has 13 residues. Trimming shortened V by 2 bases and J by 5 bases, and 7 bases separated the two germline ends. Germline V lookup: CDR1 SGHTA, CDR2 FQGTGA. DNA of the CDR3: TGTGCCAGCAGCTTAGGGGTCGACAATGAGCAGTTCTTC. This translates into CASSLGVDNEQFF.

The chain employs TRBV6-5 and TRBJ1-4, with TRBD1 as a possible D gene (5 bases). CDR3 size: 16 residues. V was trimmed by 2 bases and J by 0 bases, leaving 10 bases between them. Germline V lookup: CDR1 MNHEY, CDR2 SVGAGI. This CDR3 is CASSYGAGPTNEKLFF. CDR3 nucleotide sequence: TGTGCCAGCAGTTACGGGGCGGGGCCAACTAATGAAAAACTGTTTTTT.

The chain is built from TRBV3-1 (or the pseudogene TRBV3-2) and TRBJ2-1, with D possibly matching TRBD2 (6 bases). Trimming removed 4 bases at V and 1 base at J, with 11 bases between. Germline CDR1 and CDR2: LGHDT and YNNKEL (reference sequence). The CDR3 length is 15 residues. CDR3 amino acids: CASSPLLASYNEQFF. DNA for the CDR3: TGTGCCAGCAGCCCCCTACTAGCATCCTACAATGAGCAGTTCTTC.

The chain employs TRBV7-9 and TRBJ2-2, with 8 nucleotides matching TRBD1. There are 16 residues in the CDR3. CDR1 is SEHNR, CDR2 FQNEAQ, per germline (reference sequence). J gave up 0 bases and V 5 bases, and 5 bases lay outside the gene matches. The CDR3, as DNA: TGTGCCAGCAGCCGAACAGGGGGAACGAACACCGGGGAGCTGTTTTTT. Its translation is CASSRTGGTNTGELFF.

The chain joins TRBV6-5 to TRBJ1-2, with D possibly TRBD1 on 5 matching bases. V lost 7 bases, J lost 4 bases, and 16 bases lay in between. The CDR3 sequence is 14 residues long. Germline V gene sequence: CDR1 MNHEY, CDR2 SVGAGI. This CDR3 reads CASNVGAPSYGYTF. CDR3 DNA: TGTGCCAGCAATGTCGGGGCTCCGTCCTATGGCTACACCTTC.

As for this clone: Other DNA sequences within the sample encode an identical CDR3. The CDR3 loop reads CASSLGGGGQPQHF. CDR3 nucleotide sequence: TGCGCCAGCAGCTTGGGTGGGGGGGGCCAGCCCCAGCATTTT. The chain has TRBV5-1 and TRBJ1-5; TRBD1 is a possible D gene (6 bases). This CDR3 contains 14 residues. The germline gives CDR1 SGHRS, CDR2 YFSETQ. Trimming took off 0 bases at V and 7 bases at J, with 11 bases between the two ends.

The rearrangement uses TRBV5-1 and TRBJ2-7, with D unresolved. This CDR3 is 13 amino acids long. Trimming removed 0 bases at V and 0 bases at J, with 4 bases between. Germline CDR1 is SGHRS and CDR2 is YFSETQ. Here the CDR3 reads CASSLVSSYEQYF. For the CDR3, the DNA is TGCGCCAGCAGCTTGGTTAGCTCCTACGAGCAGTACTTC.

Remarks on this clone: The DNA is left out, because the CDR3 cannot be placed on it with certainty; the CDR3 is given as TCRdb lists it. The chain employs TRBV5-1 and TRBJ1-1. The CDR3 spans 15 residues, counting both ends. Germline V gene data show CDR1 as SGHRS and CDR2 as YFSETQ. This chain's CDR3 is CASSFGSGMNTEAFF.